This TCR beta chain is from a study of post-analysis software for immune sequencing data. Study-level points and caveats: Patients had higher frequencies than controls of a few TRBV segments, including TRBV5-6, TRBV5-1 and TRBV20-1.

TCR beta cDNA libraries had unique molecular identifiers. TCRdb itself ran the PCR reads through MiXCR, one entry per CDR3 protein. The sample has approximately 770,000 distinct CDR3 sequences; 46% are singletons. On this clonotype itself: The antigen is undetermined.

V lost 4 bases and J lost 2, with 12 bases in between. This CDR3 contains 13 residues. CDR1 is SQVTM, CDR2 ANQGSEA, per germline. The rearrangement links TRBV29-1 to TRBJ2-7; maybe TRBD1 (6 bases). This TCR derives from a girl aged 10 to 17 with multiple sclerosis. The sample was blood. CDR3 nucleotides: TGCAGCGTTGCCACGGACAGAACCTACGAGCAGTACTTC. This codes for CSVATDRTYEQYF.